This TCR beta chain was sequenced in a study of control samples from healthy donors and cancer patients. The method was immunoSEQ multiplex PCR; TCRdb's version includes in-frame clones alone and lacks a portion of them. The table shows under 55,000 clones, with approximately 89% occurring only once. Sequenced input: PBMCs. The origin of this receptor is a woman in her thirties or forties with head and neck cancer.

The CDR3 loop is CASSGVGSTLTYEQYF. The CDR3 DNA reads TGTGCCAGCAGTGGGGTCGGTTCGACCTTAACCTACGAGCAGTACTTC. The V gene is TRBV6-1, the J gene TRBJ2-7; D is undetermined. V was shortened by 4 bases and J by 2 bases, with 18 bases between the two germline ends. CDR3 size: 16 residues. Per the germline V gene, CDR1 is MNHNS and CDR2 is SASEGT.